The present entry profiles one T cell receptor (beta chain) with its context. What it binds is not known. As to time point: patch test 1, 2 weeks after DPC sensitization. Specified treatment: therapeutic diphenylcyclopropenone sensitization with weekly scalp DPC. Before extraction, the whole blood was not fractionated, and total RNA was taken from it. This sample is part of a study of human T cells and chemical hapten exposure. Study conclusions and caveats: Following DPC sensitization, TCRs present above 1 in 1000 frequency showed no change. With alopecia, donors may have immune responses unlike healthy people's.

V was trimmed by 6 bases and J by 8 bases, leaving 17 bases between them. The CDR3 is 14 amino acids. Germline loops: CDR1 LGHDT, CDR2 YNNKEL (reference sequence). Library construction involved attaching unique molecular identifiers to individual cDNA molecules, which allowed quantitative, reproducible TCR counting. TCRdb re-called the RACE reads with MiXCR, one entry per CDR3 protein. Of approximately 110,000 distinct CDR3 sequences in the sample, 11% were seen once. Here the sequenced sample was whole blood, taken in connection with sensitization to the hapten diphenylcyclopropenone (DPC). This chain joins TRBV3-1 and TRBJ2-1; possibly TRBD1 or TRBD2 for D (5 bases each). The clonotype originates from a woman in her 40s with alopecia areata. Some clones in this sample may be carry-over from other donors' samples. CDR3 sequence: CASSLGASSHEQFF. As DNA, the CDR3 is TGTGCCAGCAGTCTCGGGGCCTCCTCCCATGAGCAGTTCTTC.